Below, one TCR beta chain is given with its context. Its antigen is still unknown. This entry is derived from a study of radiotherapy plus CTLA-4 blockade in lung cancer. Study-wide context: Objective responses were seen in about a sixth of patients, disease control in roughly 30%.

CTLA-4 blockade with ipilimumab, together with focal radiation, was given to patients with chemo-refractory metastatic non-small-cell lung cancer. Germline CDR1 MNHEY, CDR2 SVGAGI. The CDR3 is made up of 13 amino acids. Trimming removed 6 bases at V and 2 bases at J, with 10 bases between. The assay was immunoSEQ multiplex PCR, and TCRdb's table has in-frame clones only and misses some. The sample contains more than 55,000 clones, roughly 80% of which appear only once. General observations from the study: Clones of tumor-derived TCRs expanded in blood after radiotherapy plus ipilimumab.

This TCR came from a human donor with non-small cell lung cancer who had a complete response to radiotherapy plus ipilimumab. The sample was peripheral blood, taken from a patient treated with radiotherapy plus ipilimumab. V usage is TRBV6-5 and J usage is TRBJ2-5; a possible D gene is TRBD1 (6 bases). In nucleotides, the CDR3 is TGTGCCAGCAGAACAGGGAGACAAGAGACCCAGTACTTC. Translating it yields CASRTGRQETQYF.